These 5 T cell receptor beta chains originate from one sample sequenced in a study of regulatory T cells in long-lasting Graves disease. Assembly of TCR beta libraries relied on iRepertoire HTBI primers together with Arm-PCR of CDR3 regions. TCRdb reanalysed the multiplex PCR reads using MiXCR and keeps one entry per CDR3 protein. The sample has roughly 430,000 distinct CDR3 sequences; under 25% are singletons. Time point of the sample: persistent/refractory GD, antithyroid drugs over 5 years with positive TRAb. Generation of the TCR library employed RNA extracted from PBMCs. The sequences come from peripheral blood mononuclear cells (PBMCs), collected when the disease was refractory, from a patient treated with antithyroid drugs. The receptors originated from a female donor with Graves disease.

The CDR3 region has the DNA TGTGCCAGCTCACCAATTGGCCGGACAGGGGGTCCGAACACTGAAGCTTTCTTT. It translates to CASSPIGRTGGPNTEAFF. This chain joins TRBV18 and TRBJ1-1, with 10 nucleotides matching TRBD1. The CDR3 is 18 amino acids. From germline, CDR1 is KGHSH and CDR2 LQKENI. The ends lost 2 bases at V and 1 base at J; junction bases unmatched: 10.

The CDR3 sequence: CASSLGPDPTRAQYF. CDR3 coding DNA: TGTGCCAGCTCACTTGGCCCGGACCCGACGAGGGCGCAGTACTTC. The rearrangement joins TRBV18 to TRBJ2-7; tentative D call: TRBD2 (5 bases). Germline loops: CDR1 KGHSH, CDR2 LQKENI. V was clipped by 4 bases and J by 9 bases, with 22 bases between them. This CDR3 has 15 amino acids.

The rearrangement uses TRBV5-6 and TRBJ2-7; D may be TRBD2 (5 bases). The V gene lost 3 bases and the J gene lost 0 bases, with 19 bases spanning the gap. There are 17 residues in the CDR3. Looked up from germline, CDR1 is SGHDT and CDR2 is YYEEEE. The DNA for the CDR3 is TGTGCCAGCAGCTCGATAGGCGGACTGATGGGCTCCTACGAGCAGTACTTC. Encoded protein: CASSSIGGLMGSYEQYF.

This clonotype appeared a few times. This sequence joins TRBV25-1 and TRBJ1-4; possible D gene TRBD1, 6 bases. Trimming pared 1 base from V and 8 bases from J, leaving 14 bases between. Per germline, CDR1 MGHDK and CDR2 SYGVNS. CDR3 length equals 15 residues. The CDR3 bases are TGTGCCAGCAGTGAATTTGGACAGTCGGGCGAAAAACTGTTTTTT. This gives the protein CASSEFGQSGEKLFF.

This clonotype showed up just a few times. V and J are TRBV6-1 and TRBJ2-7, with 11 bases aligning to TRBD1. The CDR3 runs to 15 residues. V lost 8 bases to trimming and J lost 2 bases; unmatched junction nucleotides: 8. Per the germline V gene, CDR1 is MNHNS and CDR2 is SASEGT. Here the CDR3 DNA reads TGTGCCAGCGATCAGGGGACAGGGGGTCCCTACGAGCAGTACTTC. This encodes CASDQGTGGPYEQYF.